In this sample, the clone carrying this T cell receptor (beta chain) turned up a few times. Its specificity is not known. This entry belongs to a study of response to subunit inactivated influenza vaccine. Overall study findings and caveats: Authors suggested that a seasonal influenza vaccination recruits few new T cells each time.

The CDR3 sequence is 15 residues long. V lost 7 bases and J lost 0, with 15 bases in between. The germline V gene has CDR1 MGHDK and CDR2 SYGVNS. One entry per CDR3 protein results from TCRdb running MiXCR on the RT-PCR reads. The sample holds about 520,000 distinct CDR3 sequences; approximately 11% are singletons and the top ten take around 12%. The chain joins TRBV25-1 to TRBJ2-5, with D maybe TRBD2 (5 bases). The sequence was obtained from a man aged 50 to 60 who received an inactivated influenza vaccine. The input for sequencing was PBMCs from blood, taken more than 35 days after vaccination. CDR3 DNA: TGTGCCAGCACGATGGGAGTCGGCTACCAAGAGACCCAGTACTTC. Translating gives CASTMGVGYQETQYF.